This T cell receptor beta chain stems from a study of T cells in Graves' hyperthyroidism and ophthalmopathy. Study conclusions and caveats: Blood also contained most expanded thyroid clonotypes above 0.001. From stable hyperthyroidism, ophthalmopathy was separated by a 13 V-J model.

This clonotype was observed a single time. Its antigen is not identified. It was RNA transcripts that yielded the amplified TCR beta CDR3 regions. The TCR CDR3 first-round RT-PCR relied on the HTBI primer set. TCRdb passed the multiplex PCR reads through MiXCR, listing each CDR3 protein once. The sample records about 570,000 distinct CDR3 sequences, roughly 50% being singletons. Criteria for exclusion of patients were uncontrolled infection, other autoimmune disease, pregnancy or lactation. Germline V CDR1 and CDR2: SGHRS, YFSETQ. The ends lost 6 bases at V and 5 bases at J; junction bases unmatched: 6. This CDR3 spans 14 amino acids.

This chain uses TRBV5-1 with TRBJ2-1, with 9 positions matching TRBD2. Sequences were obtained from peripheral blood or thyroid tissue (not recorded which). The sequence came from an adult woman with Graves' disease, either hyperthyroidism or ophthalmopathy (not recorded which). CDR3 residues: CASNAGGPNNEQFF. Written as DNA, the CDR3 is TGCGCCAGCAATGCGGGAGGGCCGAACAATGAGCAGTTCTTC.